This record looks at one T cell receptor (beta chain) sequence and its context. The sample is drawn from a study of cytomegalovirus exposure and HLA in healthy donors. PCR used 60 Vbeta primers and 13 Jbeta primers. Produced via immunoSEQ multiplex PCR; TCRdb's table is partial and in-frame only. The repertoire table contains 100,000 to 150,000 clones. The V gene end was trimmed by 6 bases and the J gene end by 3 bases; junction bases not matched to a gene: 14. Germline V lookup: CDR1 MNHEY, CDR2 SMNVEV (reference sequence). This CDR3 has 16 residues. The source material was PBMCs. The chain couples TRBV27 to TRBJ2-7; the match to TRBD2 covers 7 bases. The sequence was collected from a man younger than 35 in good health and CMV-seronegative. CDR3 residues: CASSLTPPGGSYEQYF. The CDR3 bases are TGTGCCAGCAGCCTTACCCCCCCGGGAGGAAGCTACGAGCAGTACTTC.